The source of this T cell receptor beta chain is a study of T cell responses to AZD1222 COVID-19 vaccine. Points from the study as a whole: Clonal diversity was possibly underestimated, and white British individuals and females predominated among donors. Spike-specific TCR breadth rose after two AZD1222 doses, and depth rose as well. Only 5 or 6 AZD1222 recipients were seropositive at baseline.

This clone was detected once. The antigen remains undetermined. CDR1 and CDR2 (germline): SGHDT, YYEEEE. The CDR3 consists of 14 residues. V lost 1 base, J lost 3 bases, and 3 bases stayed unmatched. Clones were sequenced by immunoSEQ multiplex PCR, and TCRdb holds only the in-frame ones, with some missing. This sample has roughly 170,000 clones, with about nine tenths found just once. The sequencing used peripheral blood, collected on day 0 of AZD1222 vaccination. The J gene is TRBJ1-1, the V gene TRBV5-6; 7 bases map to TRBD1. This receptor was obtained from an adult in good health. In nucleotides, the CDR3 is TGTGCCAGCAGCTTGTTTACAGGGGACACTGAAGCTTTCTTT. Amino acid sequence: CASSLFTGDTEAFF.